These 3 T cell receptor beta chains were sequenced from one sample in a study of vaccination and CD4 T cells after COVID-19. For these TCRs, the target antigens are not known. An Oncomine TCR Beta short-read assay was used to sequence the DNA from cultured CD4+ T cells. Each CDR3 protein gets one entry after TCRdb re-called the PCR reads with MiXCR. The sample contains thousands of distinct CDR3 sequences, roughly 65% of which appear only once. The treatment is: approximately 9-day PBMC culture with coronavirus spike peptide pools or control peptides (ViraFEST assay). The specimen was CD4+ T cells from blood, cultured in vitro. The receptors come from a human donor who had recovered from COVID-19.

V is TRBV6-2 or TRBV6-3 and J is TRBJ2-7; 8 bases match TRBD2. Germline loops: CDR1 MNHEY, CDR2 SVGEGT. After removal of 10 bases from V and 4 bases from J, the junction contained 9 bases not matched to a gene. The CDR3 has 13 residues. The CDR3 loop reads CATNQAGVYEQYF. DNA of the CDR3: TGTGCCACCAACCAAGCGGGGGTATACGAGCAGTACTTC.

The rearrangement links TRBV7-2 to TRBJ2-5; D is perhaps TRBD1 or TRBD2 (5 bases each). The germline V gene encodes CDR1 SGHTA and CDR2 FQGNSA. The V and J ends lost 3 bases and 2 bases respectively, with 10 bases between them. CDR3 length: 14 amino acids. The CDR3 sequence: CASSLMGVQETQYF. The CDR3 nucleotides read TGTGCCAGCAGCTTGATGGGGGTTCAAGAGACCCAGTACTTC.

The CDR3: CASSLRESKSFF. DNA of the CDR3: TGTGCCAGCAGCTTAAGGGAGTCAAAATCTTTCTTT. The chain links TRBV7-9 to TRBJ1-1; no clear D. Germline V gene data show CDR1 as SEHNR and CDR2 as FQNEAQ (reference sequence). Trimming removed 2 bases at V and 12 bases at J, with 13 bases between. This CDR3 comprises 12 residues.